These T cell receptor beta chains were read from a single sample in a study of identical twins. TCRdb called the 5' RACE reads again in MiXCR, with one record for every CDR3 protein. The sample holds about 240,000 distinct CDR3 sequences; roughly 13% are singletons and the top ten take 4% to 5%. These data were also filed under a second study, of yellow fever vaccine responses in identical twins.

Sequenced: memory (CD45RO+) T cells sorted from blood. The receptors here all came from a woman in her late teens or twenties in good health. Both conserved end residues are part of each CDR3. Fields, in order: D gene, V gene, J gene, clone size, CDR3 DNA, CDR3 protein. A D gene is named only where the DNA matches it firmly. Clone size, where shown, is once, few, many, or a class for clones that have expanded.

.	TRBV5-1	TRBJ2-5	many	TGCGCCAGCAAAAGCGGAGAGACCCAGTACTTC	CASKSGETQYF
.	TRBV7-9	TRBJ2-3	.	TGTGCCAGCAGCTTATACCAGGAAGATACGCAGTATTTT	CASSLYQEDTQYF
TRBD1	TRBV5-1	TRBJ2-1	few	TGCGCCAGCAGGGCCGGGACAGCGAATGAGCAGTTCTTC	CASRAGTANEQFF
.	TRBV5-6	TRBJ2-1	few	TGTGCCAGCAGCTTGGGGGGGGCAGGGGCTAGGAAATTCAATGAGCAGTTCTTC	CASSLGGAGARKFNEQFF
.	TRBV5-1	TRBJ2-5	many	TGCGCCAGCAGCTTGGTGGGCCAGGAGACCCAGTACTTC	CASSLVGQETQYF
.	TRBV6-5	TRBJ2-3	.	TGTGCCAGCAGTTACTCGGTTAAGGGGAGTGACACAGATACGCAGTATTTT	CASSYSVKGSDTDTQYF
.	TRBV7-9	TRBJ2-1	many	TGTGCCAGCAGCTCGCCCGGGACAAGCGACAATGAGCAGTTCTTC	CASSSPGTSDNEQFF
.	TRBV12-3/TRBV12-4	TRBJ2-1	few	TGTGCCAGCAGTTTAAGAAGGAGTGAGCAGTTCTTC	CASSLRRSEQFF
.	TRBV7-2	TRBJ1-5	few	TGTGCCAGCAGCTTAGATTCGGGGGTTAACAATCAGCCCCAGCATTTT	CASSLDSGVNNQPQHF
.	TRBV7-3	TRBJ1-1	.	TGTGCCAGCAGCTTAAGCCCTTGGGCTGAAGCTTTCTTT	CASSLSPWAEAFF
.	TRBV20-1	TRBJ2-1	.	TGCAGTGCTAGAGACGACCCGGGTGGGACCGCGGAGCAGTTCTTC	CSARDDPGGTAEQFF
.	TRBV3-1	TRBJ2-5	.	TGTGCCAGCAGCCAAGGTCCGGCGGTGGGGACCCAGTACTTC	CASSQGPAVGTQYF
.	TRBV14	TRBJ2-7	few	TGTGCCAGCAGCCCTCTCGGATTGTCGGGCGAGCAGTACTTC	CASSPLGLSGEQYF
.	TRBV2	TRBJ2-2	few	TGTGCCAGCAACCCGTTGGGGGAGTACACCGGGGAGCTGTTTTTT	CASNPLGEYTGELFF
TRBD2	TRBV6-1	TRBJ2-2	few	TGTGCCAGCAGTATAGCGGGGGGCCCCACCGGGGAGCTGTTTTTT	CASSIAGGPTGELFF
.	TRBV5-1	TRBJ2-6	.	TGCGCCAGCAGCTCGCGAAGATCAAACAGGGCTGGGGCCAACGTCCTGACTTTC	CASSSRRSNRAGANVLTF
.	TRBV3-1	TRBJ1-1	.	TGTGCCAGCAGCCAACTGGAGAACACTGAAGCTTTCTTT	CASSQLENTEAFF
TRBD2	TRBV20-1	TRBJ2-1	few	TGCAGTCCTGCCCTCGTCAAGCGGGAAAGGTCCTACAATGAGCAGTTCTTC	CSPALVKRERSYNEQFF
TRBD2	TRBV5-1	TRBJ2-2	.	TGCGCCAGCAGCTCCGGACTAGCGGGGACGCACACCGGGGAGCTGTTTTTT	CASSSGLAGTHTGELFF
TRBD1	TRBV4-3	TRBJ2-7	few	TGCGCCAGCAGCCAAGCTAGACAGGGCACCTACGAGCAGTACTTC	CASSQARQGTYEQYF
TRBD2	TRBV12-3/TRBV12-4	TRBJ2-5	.	TGTGCCAGCAGCGAGGCGAGCCGGGGGGCCCAGTACTTC	CASSEASRGAQYF
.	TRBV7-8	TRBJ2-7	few	TGTGCCAGCAGCTTAGCGACGGCAGGGAAAAACTACGAGCAGTACTTC	CASSLATAGKNYEQYF
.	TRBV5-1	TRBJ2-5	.	TGCGCCAGCAGCTCACTAGAGGGCCCAGAGACCCAGTACTTC	CASSSLEGPETQYF
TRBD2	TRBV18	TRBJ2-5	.	TGTGCCAGCTCACCACCTGGACTAGCGGGAGAGACCCAGTACTTC	CASSPPGLAGETQYF
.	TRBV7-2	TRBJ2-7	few	TGTGCCAGCAGCTTAGAGAGGGGCATCGGTGAGCAGTACTTC	CASSLERGIGEQYF
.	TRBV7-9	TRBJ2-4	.	TGTGCCAGCAGCTTACTATCGGGGCGTAGCGGTACTCAGTACTTC	CASSLLSGRSGTQYF
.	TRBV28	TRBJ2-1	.	TGTGCCAGCACTGCTGGCAGCTACTACAAGGAGCAGTTCTTC	CASTAGSYYKEQFF
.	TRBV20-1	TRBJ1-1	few	TGCAGTGCTCCACGGGCTTTCTTT	CSAPRAFF
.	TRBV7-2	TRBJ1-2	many	TGTGCCAGCAGCTTAGGGAACTATGGCTACACCTTC	CASSLGNYGYTF
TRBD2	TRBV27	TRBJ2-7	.	TGTGCCAGCAGTTTCATTCGGACTAGTTCGGACGAGCAGTACTTC	CASSFIRTSSDEQYF
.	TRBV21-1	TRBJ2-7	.	TGTGCCAGCAGCCCCCAGTCCTACGAGCAGTACTTC	CASSPQSYEQYF
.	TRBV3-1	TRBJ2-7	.	TGTGCCAGCAGCCAGCGGTCCTCGAGAAACGAGCAGTACTTC	CASSQRSSRNEQYF
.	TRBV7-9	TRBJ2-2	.	TGTGCCAGCAGCTCGGCAGGGTCCAACACCGGGGAGCTGTTTTTT	CASSSAGSNTGELFF
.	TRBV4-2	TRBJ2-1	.	TGTGCCAGCCACATGTCAAGGGCAGGGTATATCCCCTCCTACAATGAGCAGTTCTTC	CASHMSRAGYIPSYNEQFF
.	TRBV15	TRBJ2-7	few	TGTGCCACCAGCAGAGAACGGAGCTCCTACGAGCAGTACTTC	CATSRERSSYEQYF